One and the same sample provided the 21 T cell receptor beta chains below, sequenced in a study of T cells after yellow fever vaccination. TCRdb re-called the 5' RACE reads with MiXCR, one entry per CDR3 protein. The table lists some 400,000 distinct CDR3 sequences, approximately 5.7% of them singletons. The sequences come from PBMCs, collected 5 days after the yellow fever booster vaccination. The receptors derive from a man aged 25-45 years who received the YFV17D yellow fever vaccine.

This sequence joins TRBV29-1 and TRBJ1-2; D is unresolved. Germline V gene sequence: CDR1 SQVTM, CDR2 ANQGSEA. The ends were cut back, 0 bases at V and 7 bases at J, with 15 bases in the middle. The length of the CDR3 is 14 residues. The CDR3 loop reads CSVEDYPAFGGYTF. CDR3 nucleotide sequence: TGCAGCGTTGAAGATTATCCGGCCTTTGGTGGCTACACCTTC.

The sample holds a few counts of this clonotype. The CDR3 DNA follows: TGTGCCAGCTCACCACCGCAGGGAAGCGAGCAGTACTTC. Its protein product is CASSPPQGSEQYF. This chain connects TRBV18 to TRBJ2-7; a weak D match, TRBD1 (5 bases). Trimming shortened V by 0 bases and J by 6 bases, and 9 bases separated the two germline ends. The CDR3 is 13 amino acids. Germline CDR1 reads KGHSH; CDR2 reads LQKENI.

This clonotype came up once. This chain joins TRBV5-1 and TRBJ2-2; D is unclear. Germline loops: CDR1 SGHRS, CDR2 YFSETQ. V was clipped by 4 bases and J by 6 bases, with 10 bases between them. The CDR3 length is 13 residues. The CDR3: CASSQTLAGELFF. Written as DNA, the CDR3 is TGCGCCAGCAGCCAAACTCTGGCCGGGGAGCTGTTTTTT.

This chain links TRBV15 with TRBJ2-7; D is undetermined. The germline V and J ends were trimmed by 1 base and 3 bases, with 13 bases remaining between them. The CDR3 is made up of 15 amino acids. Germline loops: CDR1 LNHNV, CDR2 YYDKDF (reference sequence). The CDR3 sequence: CATSRGQAGYYEQYF. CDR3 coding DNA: TGTGCCACCAGCAGAGGACAAGCAGGTTACTACGAGCAGTACTTC.

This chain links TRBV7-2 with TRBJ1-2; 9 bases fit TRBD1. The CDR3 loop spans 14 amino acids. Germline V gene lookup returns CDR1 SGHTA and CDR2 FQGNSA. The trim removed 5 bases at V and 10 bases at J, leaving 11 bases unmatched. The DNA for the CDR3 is TGTGCCAGCAGCGGTGATGGGACAGGGATTAACTACACCTTC. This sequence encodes CASSGDGTGINYTF.

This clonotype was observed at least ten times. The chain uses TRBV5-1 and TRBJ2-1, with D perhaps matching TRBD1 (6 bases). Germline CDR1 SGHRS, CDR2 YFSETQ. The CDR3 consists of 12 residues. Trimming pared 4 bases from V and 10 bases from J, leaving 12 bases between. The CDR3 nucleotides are TGCGCCAGCAGCATTGCCAGGGGAGAGCAGTTCTTC. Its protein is CASSIARGEQFF.

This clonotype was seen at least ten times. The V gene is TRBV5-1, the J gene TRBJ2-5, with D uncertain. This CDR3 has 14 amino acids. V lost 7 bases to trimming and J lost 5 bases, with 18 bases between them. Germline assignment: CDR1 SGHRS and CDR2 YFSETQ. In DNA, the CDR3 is TGCGCCAGCTCTCATTCGGGTTTAGGGGAGACCCAGTACTTC. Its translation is CASSHSGLGETQYF.

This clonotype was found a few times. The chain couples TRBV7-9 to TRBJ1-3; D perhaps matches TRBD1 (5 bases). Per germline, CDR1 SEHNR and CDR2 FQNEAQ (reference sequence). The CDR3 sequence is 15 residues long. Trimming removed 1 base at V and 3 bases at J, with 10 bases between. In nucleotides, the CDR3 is TGTGCCAGCAGCTTAGACCGGGGGATTGGAAACACCATATATTTT. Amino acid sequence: CASSLDRGIGNTIYF.

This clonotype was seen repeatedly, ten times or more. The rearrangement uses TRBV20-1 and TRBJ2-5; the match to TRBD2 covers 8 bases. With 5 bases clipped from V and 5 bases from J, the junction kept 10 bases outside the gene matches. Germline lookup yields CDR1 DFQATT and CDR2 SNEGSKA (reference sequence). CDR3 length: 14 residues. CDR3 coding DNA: TGCAGTGCTCGGGCGGGAGGCAATCGGGAGACCCAGTACTTC. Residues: CSARAGGNRETQYF.

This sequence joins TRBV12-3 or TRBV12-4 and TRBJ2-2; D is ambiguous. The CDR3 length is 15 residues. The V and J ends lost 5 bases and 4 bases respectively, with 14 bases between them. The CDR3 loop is CASSRVLSGTGELFF. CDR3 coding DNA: TGTGCCAGCAGTCGCGTCCTCTCGGGCACCGGGGAGCTGTTTTTT.

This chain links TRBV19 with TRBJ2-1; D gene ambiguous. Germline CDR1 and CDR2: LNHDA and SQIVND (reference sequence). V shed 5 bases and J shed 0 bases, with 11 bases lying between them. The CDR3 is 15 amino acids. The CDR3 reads CASSPQPRSYNEQFF. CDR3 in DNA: TGTGCCAGTAGTCCCCAACCCCGCTCCTACAATGAGCAGTTCTTC.

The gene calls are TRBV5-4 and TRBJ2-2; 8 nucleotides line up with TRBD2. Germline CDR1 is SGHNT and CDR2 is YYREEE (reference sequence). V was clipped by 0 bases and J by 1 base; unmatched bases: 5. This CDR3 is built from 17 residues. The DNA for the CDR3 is TGTGCCAGCAGCTTGGTAGTGACTAGCGAGAACACCGGGGAGCTGTTTTTT. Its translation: CASSLVVTSENTGELFF.

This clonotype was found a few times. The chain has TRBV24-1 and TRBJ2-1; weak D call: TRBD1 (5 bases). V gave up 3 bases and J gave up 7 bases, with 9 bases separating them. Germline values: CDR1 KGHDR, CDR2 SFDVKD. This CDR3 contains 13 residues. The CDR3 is CATSDVQENEQFF. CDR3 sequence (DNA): TGTGCCACCAGTGATGTACAGGAAAATGAGCAGTTCTTC.

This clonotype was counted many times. The CDR3 DNA sequence: TGCAGTGCCCGCCGGGACCTCTCCCGGGAGCTGTTTTTT. This translates into CSARRDLSRELFF. This chain joins TRBV20-1 and TRBJ2-2; the D call may be TRBD1 or TRBD2 (5 bases each). This CDR3 has 13 amino acids. Germline lookup yields CDR1 DFQATT and CDR2 SNEGSKA (reference sequence). V gave up 6 bases and J gave up 9 bases, with 17 bases separating them.

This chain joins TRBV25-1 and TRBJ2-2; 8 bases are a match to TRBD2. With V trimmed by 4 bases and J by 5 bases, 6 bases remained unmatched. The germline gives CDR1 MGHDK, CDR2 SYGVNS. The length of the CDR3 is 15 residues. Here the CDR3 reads CASSAGLVGTGELFF. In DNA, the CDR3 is TGTGCCAGCAGTGCGGGACTAGTGGGTACCGGGGAGCTGTTTTTT.

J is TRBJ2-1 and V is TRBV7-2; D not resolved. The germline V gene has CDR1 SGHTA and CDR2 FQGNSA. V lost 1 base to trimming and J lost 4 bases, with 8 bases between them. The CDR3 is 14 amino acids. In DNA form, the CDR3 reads TGTGCCAGCAGCTTAGAACAGATTTACAATGAGCAGTTCTTC. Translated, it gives CASSLEQIYNEQFF. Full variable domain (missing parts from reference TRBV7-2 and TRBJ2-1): GAGVSQSPSNKVTEKGKDVELRCDPISGHTALYWYRQSLGQGLEFLIYFQGNSAPDKSGLPSDRFSAERTGGSVSTLTIQRTQQEDSAVYLCASSLEQIYNEQFFGPGTRLTVL.

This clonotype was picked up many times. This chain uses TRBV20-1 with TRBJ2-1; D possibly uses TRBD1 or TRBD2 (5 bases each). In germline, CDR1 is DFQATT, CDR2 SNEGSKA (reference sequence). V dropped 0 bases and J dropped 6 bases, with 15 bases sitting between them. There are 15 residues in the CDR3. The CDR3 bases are TGCAGTGCTAGAGATCGGGGACCCCTTCCCAATGAGCAGTTCTTC. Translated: CSARDRGPLPNEQFF.

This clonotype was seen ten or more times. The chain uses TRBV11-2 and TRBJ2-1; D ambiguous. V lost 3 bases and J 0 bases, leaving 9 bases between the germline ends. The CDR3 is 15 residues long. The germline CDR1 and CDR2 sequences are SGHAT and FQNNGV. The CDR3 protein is CASSFRAHSYNEQFF. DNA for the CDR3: TGTGCCAGCAGCTTCCGTGCGCACTCCTACAATGAGCAGTTCTTC.

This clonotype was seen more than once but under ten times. For the CDR3, the DNA is TGTGCCAGCAGCGCCGGCTCCAGCACTCCGCCCCAGCATTTT. This codes for CASSAGSSTPPQHF. V and J are TRBV7-2 and TRBJ1-5, with D uncertain. V was pared by 5 bases and J by 9 bases, with 17 bases between. This CDR3 contains 14 residues. Germline V gene lookup returns CDR1 SGHTA and CDR2 FQGNSA.

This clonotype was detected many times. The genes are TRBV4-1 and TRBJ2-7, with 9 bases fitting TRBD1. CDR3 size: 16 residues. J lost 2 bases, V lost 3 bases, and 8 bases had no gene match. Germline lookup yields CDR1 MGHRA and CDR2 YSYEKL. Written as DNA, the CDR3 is TGCGCCAGCAGCCATGCTCTGGGACAGGGCCCCTACGAGCAGTACTTC. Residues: CASSHALGQGPYEQYF.

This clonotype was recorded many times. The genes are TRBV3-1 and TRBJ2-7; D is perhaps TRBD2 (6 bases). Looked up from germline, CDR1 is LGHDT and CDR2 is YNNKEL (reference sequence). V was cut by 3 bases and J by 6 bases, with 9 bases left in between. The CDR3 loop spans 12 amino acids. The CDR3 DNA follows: TGTGCCAGCAGCCACCTGGAGGGCGAGCAGTACTTC. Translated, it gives CASSHLEGEQYF.